The TCR beta chain described here comes from a study of T-cell memory formation after mild COVID-19. Study details: TCR clusters mostly belonged to single donors. Study-wide results and caveats: The SARS-CoV-2 specificity of second-wave clones reaching peak at day 37 remained unverified.

From 5'RACE with constant-segment primers came TCR alpha and TCR beta cDNA libraries that carried sample barcodes and UMIs. TCRdb analysed the 5' RACE reads with MiXCR anew, one entry per CDR3 protein. The table has fewer than 600,000 distinct CDR3 sequences, approximately 21% seen once. With 7 bases clipped from V and 2 bases from J, the junction kept 6 bases outside the gene matches. CDR3 length equals 16 residues. CDR1 SNHLY and CDR2 FYNNEI come from the germline V gene. This clonotype was observed a handful of times. Its matching antigen is unknown. This chain uses TRBV2 with TRBJ2-2; 11 nucleotides match TRBD2. This receptor was obtained from an adult woman who had mild COVID-19 (a few samples of this study predate the infection). Cell type and time point are not known. Sequencing used PBMCs or a T cell subset sorted from them (not recorded which). CDR3 sequence: CASNILAGENTGELFF. The DNA for the CDR3 is TGTGCCAGCAATATACTAGCGGGGGAAAACACCGGGGAGCTGTTTTTT.